The TCR beta chain described here comes from a study of CD8+ T cells in alopecia areata. For the study at large: Treated patients received severity scores based on the percentage of scalp area affected. General study results and limits: Tofacitinib significantly lowered scalp clonality and expanded CD8+ clones among the top 100. Many expanded lesional clones persisted in scalp and blood during tofacitinib.

Treatment given: oral pan-JAK inhibitor, 5-10 mg twice daily. Sequencing relied on a cDNA template that was reverse transcribed from extracted RNA. TCRdb's copy holds only in-frame clones and misses some; the assay was immunoSEQ multiplex PCR. The data contain around 200,000 clones, 50% to 60% of them seen just once; the ten biggest clones take up 0.65% to 0.7%. This clone showed up just once. No antigen is known for it. With 1 base removed from V and 0 bases from J, the gap between germline ends came to 10 bases. The CDR3 has 15 residues. Germline assignment: CDR1 MGHDK and CDR2 SYGVNS. The clonotype originates from a human donor with alopecia areata. Sequencing used CD4+ T cells sorted from blood, obtained at week 4, from a patient treated with tofacitinib. The rearrangement joins TRBV25-1 to TRBJ2-7; D is unclear. The CDR3: CASSELLGNSYEQYF. The CDR3 DNA reads as TGTGCCAGCAGTGAATTGCTAGGGAACTCCTACGAGCAGTACTTC.